Each of the 5 T cell receptor beta chains below was sequenced from the same sample in a study of T cell repertoires in cytomegalovirus infection. TCRdb re-derived calls from the reads in MiXCR, one entry per CDR3 protein. The sample gives 300,000 to 450,000 distinct CDR3 sequences, around 18% of which show up once; roughly 8.7% is in the top ten. The sequenced material came from PBMCs. These receptor sequences come from a human donor in good health (CMV status not recorded). Some clones in this sample may be carry-over from other donors' samples.

The chain couples TRBV20-1 to TRBJ2-2; D remains unclear. This CDR3 is built from 14 residues. V lost 3 bases, J lost 6 bases, and 14 bases lay in between. The germline CDR1 and CDR2 sequences are DFQATT and SNEGSKA (reference sequence). As DNA, the CDR3 is TGCAGTGCTAGGCCCAGGAGAAGCTCCGGGGAGCTGTTTTTT. Translated: CSARPRRSSGELFF.

In this sample, this clonotype turned up a few times. J is TRBJ1-4 and V is TRBV20-1; D is unclear. There are 14 residues in the CDR3. Germline-derived CDR1 and CDR2 are DFQATT and SNEGSKA (reference sequence). Trimming took off 7 bases at V and 0 bases at J, with 12 bases between the two ends. The CDR3 sequence is CSVPSQATNEKLFF. Written as DNA, the CDR3 is TGCAGTGTCCCGAGCCAGGCAACTAATGAAAAACTGTTTTTT.

The CDR3 spells CASSSKTGETEAFF. The CDR3 coding sequence is TGTGCCAGCAGTAGCAAAACAGGGGAAACTGAAGCTTTCTTT. The V gene is TRBV27, the J gene TRBJ1-1; 7 bases fit TRBD1. The J segment lost 5 bases and the V segment lost 5 bases, leaving 8 bases of the junction unmatched. The CDR3 sequence is 14 residues long. Germline assignment: CDR1 MNHEY and CDR2 SMNVEV (reference sequence).

This clonotype appeared a few times. This chain uses TRBV28 with TRBJ2-1; TRBD2 agrees at 9 bases. With 5 bases clipped from V and 5 bases from J, the junction kept 7 bases outside the gene matches. The CDR3 is made up of 15 amino acids. Germline assignment: CDR1 MDHEN and CDR2 SYDVKM. The CDR3 loop reads CASSGLATYHNEQFF. CDR3 DNA sequence: TGTGCCAGCAGTGGACTAGCGACCTACCACAATGAGCAGTTCTTC.

V and J are TRBV12-3 or TRBV12-4 and TRBJ2-7; TRBD2 matches 14 bases. The CDR3 totals 16 residues. The junction had 12 bases not matched to a gene; V was cut back by 5 bases and J by 9 bases. CDR3: CASSPWTSGRSVRQYF. CDR3 nucleotide sequence: TGTGCCAGCAGTCCATGGACTAGCGGGAGGTCTGTTAGGCAGTACTTC.